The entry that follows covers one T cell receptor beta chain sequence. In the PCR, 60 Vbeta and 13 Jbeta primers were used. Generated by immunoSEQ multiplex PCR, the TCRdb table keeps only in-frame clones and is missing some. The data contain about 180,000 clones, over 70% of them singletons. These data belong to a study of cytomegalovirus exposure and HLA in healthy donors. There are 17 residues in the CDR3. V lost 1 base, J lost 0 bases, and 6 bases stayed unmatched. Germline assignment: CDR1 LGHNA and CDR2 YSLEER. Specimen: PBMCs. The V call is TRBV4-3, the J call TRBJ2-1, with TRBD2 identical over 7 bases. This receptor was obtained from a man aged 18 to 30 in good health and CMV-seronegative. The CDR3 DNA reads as TGCGCCAGCAGCCAAGGTGCAGCGGGAAGCTCCTACAATGAGCAGTTCTTC. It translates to CASSQGAAGSSYNEQFF.